The 2 T cell receptor beta chains presented below share a single source sample, sequenced in a study of blood T cell repertoires in COVID-19. Measured with immunoSEQ multiplex PCR; TCRdb has only the in-frame clones, and not every one. This sample yields tens of thousands of clones, of which around 86% are seen a single time; under 2% belongs to the top ten. The sample comprised peripheral blood. The receptor source for this set is an older woman with acute or convalescent COVID-19.

This clone was counted between two and nine times. The chain is built from TRBV4-2 and TRBJ2-5; 11 bases align to TRBD2. V lost 0 bases and J lost 5; bases outside the gene matches: 5. The CDR3 contains 16 residues. Germline lookup yields CDR1 LGHNA and CDR2 YNFKEQ. The CDR3 loop reads CASSQDPSGGYETQYF. In DNA, the CDR3 is TGTGCCAGCAGCCAAGACCCTAGCGGGGGGTACGAGACCCAGTACTTC.

V is TRBV10-3 and J is TRBJ1-1; 7 bases are a match to TRBD1. CDR1 is ENHRY, CDR2 SYGVKD, per germline. J gave up 4 bases and V 4 bases, and 3 bases lay outside the gene matches. The CDR3 length is 13 residues. CDR3 bases: TGTGCCATCAGTGCCGACAGGGTCACTGAAGCTTTCTTT. This codes for CAISADRVTEAFF.